This T cell receptor beta chain was found in a study of cytomegalovirus exposure and HLA in healthy donors. The ends were cut back, 5 bases at V and 3 bases at J, with 11 bases in the middle. The CDR3 spans 15 residues. The germline V gene has CDR1 SEHNR and CDR2 FQNEAQ (reference sequence). Both 60 Vbeta primers and 13 Jbeta primers went into the PCR. The assay was immunoSEQ multiplex PCR, and TCRdb's table has in-frame clones only and misses some. The table has more than 110,000 clones, about four fifths seen once. Points on this clone: Its target is not known.

Donors showed nominal health when sampled, although they likely had unrecorded immune exposures. Overall study findings and caveats: V segments that were indistinguishable, TRBV6-2 and TRBV6-3 among them, were omitted from analysis. Judged likely to be a sequencing artifact was a cluster of highly shared sequence variants. Most TCR sequences proved rare, with some public TCRs found in many donors.

Material: PBMCs. This rearrangement joins TRBV7-9 to TRBJ1-6; possibly TRBD1 for D (6 bases). This receptor was taken from a man between 25 and 39 years old in good health and CMV-seronegative. CDR3 bases: TGTGCCAGCAGCCCTGACAGGATCTATAATTCACCCCTCCACTTT. It translates to CASSPDRIYNSPLHF.